These T cell receptor beta chains were read from a single sample in a study of graft-versus-host responses after intestinal transplantation. Antigens of these TCRs are unknown. Assay: immunoSEQ multiplex PCR; the TCRdb copy retains only in-frame clones and omits some. In the table there are 100,000 or so clones, around 92% of which are singletons. The sequencing here drew on unstimulated CD4+ T cells sorted from spleen or lymph node cells, taken before transplant. The receptors here all came from a human donor who was the organ donor for an intestinal transplant. CDR3s include the opening cysteine and the closing phenylalanine or tryptophan. D genes are given only for firm matches. Clone size is shown for a subset of rows, as once, few, many or a class of expanded clone.

J gene | D gene | V gene | clone size | CDR3 DNA | CDR3 protein
TRBJ1-1 | NA | TRBV18 | NA | TGTGCCAGCTCAAACCTGCAAGGGGTCAACACTGAAGCTTTCTTT | CASSNLQGVNTEAFF
TRBJ2-3 | TRBD2 | TRBV9 | NA | TGTGCCAGCAGCTCCGCAGCTGGGGGGGGGACAGATACGCAGTATTTT | CASSSAAGGGTDTQYF
TRBJ2-7 | NA | TRBV4-1 | NA | TGCGCCAGCAGCCAAGATGAGTACGAGCAGTACTTC | CASSQDEYEQYF
TRBJ1-5 | NA | TRBV7-2 | NA | TGTGCCAGCTCCGCAGGGGATCAGCCCCAGCATTTT | CASSAGDQPQHF
TRBJ1-2 | NA | TRBV19 | NA | TGTGCCAGTAGTCCAGCAGGGGAAGTCTATGGCTACACCTTC | CASSPAGEVYGYTF
TRBJ2-5 | NA | TRBV6-5 | NA | TGTGCCAGCAGTTACTCCGAAGCGGGCGGGGAGACCCAGTACTTC | CASSYSEAGGETQYF
TRBJ2-7 | NA | TRBV7-2 | NA | TGTGCCAGCAGTTACTCCCCCACCTACGAGCAGTACTTC | CASSYSPTYEQYF
TRBJ2-7 | NA | TRBV30 | NA | TGTGCCTGGAGTTCAGGGCCATGGACCGAGCAGTACTTC | CAWSSGPWTEQYF
TRBJ2-3 | TRBD2 | TRBV7-3 | NA | TGTGCCAGCTCCCTACTAGCGGAGTTCACAGATACGCAGTATTTT | CASSLLAEFTDTQYF
TRBJ2-4 | NA | TRBV4-1 | NA | TGCGCCAGCAGCCTCTTAAACATTCAGTACTTC | CASSLLNIQYF
TRBJ2-7 | TRBD1 | TRBV15 | NA | TGTGCCACCAGCAGAGGTCCCATCCGGGACAGGCCTCACGAGCAGTACTTC | CATSRGPIRDRPHEQYF
TRBJ2-7 | TRBD1 | TRBV2 | NA | TGTGCCAGCTTACAGACAGGGGTCGAGCAGTACTTC | CASLQTGVEQYF
TRBJ1-6 | NA | TRBV6-1 | NA | TGTGCCAGCAGTAGACAGGTTTTTAATTCACCCCTCCACTTT | CASSRQVFNSPLHF
TRBJ2-7 | NA | TRBV27 | NA | TGTGCCAGCAGCACATTACAGGTTCCCTACGAGCAGTACTTC | CASSTLQVPYEQYF
TRBJ1-2 | NA | TRBV9 | NA | TGTGCCAGCAGCCCCCGGACAGTCTCCTATGGCTACACCTTC | CASSPRTVSYGYTF
TRBJ2-2 | NA | TRBV7-6 | NA | TGTGCCAGCAGCTTAGCGTTCGGGGTTCCCACCGGGGAGCTGTTTTTT | CASSLAFGVPTGELFF
TRBJ2-5 | NA | TRBV5-1 | NA | TGCGCCAGCAGCTTGGGACAGCCCTGGGAGACCCAGTACTTC | CASSLGQPWETQYF
TRBJ1-1 | NA | TRBV7-3 | NA | TGTGCCAGCAGCTTAGGCGGGGGACCCCTTTCTGAAGCTTTCTTT | CASSLGGGPLSEAFF
TRBJ2-7 | NA | TRBV7-9 | NA | TGTGCCAGCAGCCCAGGGAACGGCGAGCAGTACTTC | CASSPGNGEQYF
TRBJ1-1 | NA | TRBV5-6 | NA | TGTGCCAGCAGCTTGGACAGGAACACTGAAGCTTTCTTT | CASSLDRNTEAFF
TRBJ2-5 | NA | TRBV25-1 | NA | TGTGCCAGCAGTCCCCAACAGCCGCGGGGCGAGACCCAGTACTTC | CASSPQQPRGETQYF
TRBJ2-5 | TRBD1 | TRBV10-2 | NA | TGCGCCACCCGCACACAGGGGGCGGAAGAGACCCAGTACTTC | CATRTQGAEETQYF
TRBJ1-5 | TRBD1 | TRBV7-9 | NA | TGTGCCAGCAGCCCAGGGGGTTCGAGCAATCAGCCCCAGCATTTT | CASSPGGSSNQPQHF
TRBJ1-1 | NA | TRBV2 | once | TGTGCAAGGGGTCAGGTGGCTGAAGCTTTCTTT | CARGQVAEAFF
TRBJ2-1 | NA | TRBV4-1 | NA | TGCGCCAGCAGCCAAACAGGGACGCCGCCCAATGAGCAGTTCTTC | CASSQTGTPPNEQFF
TRBJ2-7 | NA | TRBV6-6 | NA | TGTGCCAGCACCTCGGGCGCAGGAGGGTACGAGCAGTACTTC | CASTSGAGGYEQYF
TRBJ2-7 | TRBD1 | TRBV6-5 | NA | TGTGCCAGCAGGACCGGGACAGGGGCCTACGAGCAGTACTTC | CASRTGTGAYEQYF
TRBJ2-7 | NA | TRBV19 | NA | TGTGCCAGTAGTGAGACCGGGGCAGGGGTGTACGAGCAGTACTTC | CASSETGAGVYEQYF
TRBJ1-5 | TRBD1 | TRBV9 | NA | TGTGCCATCGGACAGGGGTGGAATCAGCCCCAGCATTTT | CAIGQGWNQPQHF
TRBJ2-2 | NA | TRBV18 | NA | TGTGCCAGCTCACCCGCCCTAGCGACCAATACCGGGGAGCTGTTTTTT | CASSPALATNTGELFF
TRBJ1-2 | NA | TRBV27 | NA | TGTGCCAGCAGTTTTTTACAGGGAGCAGGCTACACCTTC | CASSFLQGAGYTF
TRBJ2-7 | NA | TRBV4-2 | NA | TGTGCCAGCAGCCAAGAATTGGCCAGGGTTCCCTACGAGCAGTACTTC | CASSQELARVPYEQYF
TRBJ2-7 | NA | TRBV5-6 | NA | TGTGCCAGCAGCTTGGATCAGCGGTCCGAGCAGTACTTC | CASSLDQRSEQYF
TRBJ1-6 | TRBD1 | TRBV11-3 | NA | TGTGCCAGCAGCCCGACAGGGGGGCGATCTAGTTCACCCCTCCACTTT | CASSPTGGRSSSPLHF
TRBJ2-5 | NA | TRBV7-6 | NA | TGTGCCAGCAGCGTACGGCAGGGGAGGGGAGAGACCCAGTACTTC | CASSVRQGRGETQYF
TRBJ1-1 | NA | TRBV28 | NA | TGTGCCAGCAGTCCCCCAGGGACTGAAGCTTTCTTT | CASSPPGTEAFF
TRBJ2-2 | NA | TRBV18 | NA | TGTGCCAGCTCACCCCCAGGCACCGGGGAGCTGTTTTTT | CASSPPGTGELFF
TRBJ2-1 | NA | TRBV21-1 | NA | TGTGCTACCAAGGGAGGTTTTGAAGGGACCGAAAGGAATGAGCAGTTCTTC | CATKGGFEGTERNEQFF
TRBJ2-4 | TRBD2 | TRBV30 | NA | TGTGCCTGGAGTGTAGTCGCGGGGGGGGCCTTGGACATTCAGTACTTC | CAWSVVAGGALDIQYF
TRBJ2-1 | NA | TRBV5-1 | NA | TGCGCCAGCAGTCCTGAGTCCACCCACTACAATGAGCAGTTCTTC | CASSPESTHYNEQFF
TRBJ1-3 | NA | TRBV7-6 | NA | TGTGCCAGCAGCTTAACCGGGGGAACTCCTGGAAACACCATATATTTT | CASSLTGGTPGNTIYF
TRBJ1-3 | NA | TRBV7-6 | NA | TGTGCCAGCACCTTCGAGCCGTTGGGAAACACCATATATTTT | CASTFEPLGNTIYF
TRBJ2-7 | TRBD1 | TRBV19 | NA | TGTGCCAGTAGTCCGGGACAGGGCGCCTACGAGCAGTACTTC | CASSPGQGAYEQYF